This TCR beta chain was identified in a study of blood T cell repertoires in COVID-19. Overall study: The samples span acute and convalescent COVID-19 from the United States, Italy and Spain.

V gave up 0 bases and J gave up 7 bases; unmatched junction bases: 9. The CDR3 extends over 16 amino acids. CDR1 is MNHEY, CDR2 SVGAGI, per germline. Assay: immunoSEQ multiplex PCR; the TCRdb copy retains only in-frame clones and omits some. This sample yields 260,000 or so clones, of which about 91% are seen a single time; more than 0.95% belongs to the top ten. Individuals drawn from about 26 US areas were about 18 to 100 years old. In assigning cohorts, the study relied on participant-reported clinical history. The sample was PBMCs or T cells enriched from blood (not recorded which). The J gene is TRBJ1-2, the V gene TRBV6-5; TRBD1 aligns across 9 bases. This TCR was recovered from a woman in her forties with acute COVID-19. The CDR3 protein is CASSYSSLGQGFGYTF. For the CDR3, the DNA is TGTGCCAGCAGTTACTCGAGTCTAGGACAGGGGTTTGGCTACACCTTC.